The TCR beta chain described here comes from a study of T cells in Graves' hyperthyroidism and ophthalmopathy. RNA transcripts gave rise to amplified TCR beta CDR3 regions. With the HTBI primer set, the TCR CDR3 went through a first round of RT-PCR. TCRdb called the multiplex PCR reads again in MiXCR, with one record for every CDR3 protein. The sample carries almost 600,000 distinct CDR3 sequences, 46% recorded once. The V end lost 0 bases, the J end lost 8 bases, and 7 bases lay between the germline ends. The germline V gene encodes CDR1 SQVTM and CDR2 ANQGSEA. The CDR3 covers 11 residues. Sequencing was carried out using peripheral blood or thyroid tissue (not recorded which). The TCR originated in a woman aged 18-30 years with Graves' hyperthyroidism. This chain joins TRBV29-1 and TRBJ1-2; D is perhaps TRBD1 (6 bases). DNA for the CDR3: TGCAGCGTTGAAGAAGACAGGGGCTACACCTTC. This sequence encodes CSVEEDRGYTF.